This is a list of T cell receptor beta chains from one sample in a study of regulatory T cells in long-lasting Graves disease. TCRdb fed the multiplex PCR reads into MiXCR, producing one record per CDR3 protein. The sample yields a few hundred thousand distinct CDR3 sequences, 23% seen once. Sequenced material: peripheral blood mononuclear cells (PBMCs), taken when the disease was refractory, from a patient treated with antithyroid drugs. These receptors were taken from a female donor with Graves disease. The CDR3 runs from the conserved cysteine through the conserved F or W. A D gene is named only where the DNA matches it firmly. Some rows have no size entry. The others give once, few or many, or a class for an expanded clone.

j_call clone_size v_call d_call cdr3_nt cdr3_aa
TRBJ2-7 few TRBV30 TRBD2 TGTGCCTGGAGTCCCCCGGCTAGCGGGATTTTTTACGAGCAGTACTTC CAWSPPASGIFYEQYF
TRBJ2-5 few TRBV10-3 - TGTGCCATCAGTAGAGGGGTAGAAGAGACCCAGTACTTC CAISRGVEETQYF
TRBJ1-5 - TRBV15 TRBD1 TGTGCCACCAGCATTCGCACAGGGGGCTGGCAGCCCCAGCATTTT CATSIRTGGWQPQHF
TRBJ1-5 - TRBV20-1 - TGCAGTGCTAGCAGCGAGGGGAGCAATCAGCCCCAGCATTTT CSASSEGSNQPQHF
TRBJ1-1 few TRBV29-1 TRBD1 TGCAGCGCTGACGGCAGGGGGCAATCGGCTTTCTTT CSADGRGQSAFF
TRBJ2-7 - TRBV25-1 TRBD1 TGTGCCAGCAGTGAGTACGGGACAGGCCTCTACGAGCAGTACTTC CASSEYGTGLYEQYF
TRBJ1-6 few TRBV25-1 - TGTGCCAGCAGTGGGGTATGGAACATAGCCTCCTATAATTCACCCCTCCACTTT CASSGVWNIASYNSPLHF
TRBJ2-7 few TRBV20-1 - TGCAGTGCTAGAGAGGACACCTCTTACTACGAGCAGTACTTC CSAREDTSYYEQYF
TRBJ1-5 many TRBV12-3/TRBV12-4 - TGTGCCAGCAGTCCGTCGCGGGTCCAGCCCCAGCATTTT CASSPSRVQPQHF
TRBJ2-3 - TRBV20-1 TRBD2 TGCAGTGCTAGAACTAGCGGGAGAGGAGATACGCAGTATTTT CSARTSGRGDTQYF
TRBJ2-7 few TRBV18 - TGTGCCAGCTCACCCGGTCCCCAAAACGGCGAGCAGTACTTC CASSPGPQNGEQYF
TRBJ1-5 - TRBV18 TRBD1 TGTGCCAGCTCACTATGGACAGGGGAAGGCCAGCCCCAGCATTTT CASSLWTGEGQPQHF
TRBJ1-4 many TRBV2 - TGTGCCACCTCGGGGAGGATGGAGGATGAAAAACTGTTTTTT CATSGRMEDEKLFF
TRBJ2-1 - TRBV7-3 TRBD1 TGTGCCAGCAGCTTGTCGGGGACAGGGGGTTCGGGTGAGCAGTTCTTC CASSLSGTGGSGEQFF
TRBJ1-1 - TRBV14 - TGTGCCAGCAGCCCACAGCAATTGAACACTGAAGCTTTCTTT CASSPQQLNTEAFF
TRBJ2-5 many TRBV10-1 - TGCGCCAGCAGCCCCCCAGGGTTAGCCCAGTACTTC CASSPPGLAQYF
TRBJ2-3 - TRBV29-1 TRBD2 TGCAGCGTGGGGGGGGATGGAGATACGCAGTATTTT CSVGGDGDTQYF